A selection of T cell receptor beta chains follows, all from one sample in a study of blood T cell repertoires in COVID-19. The protocol was immunoSEQ multiplex PCR, while the TCRdb copy is restricted to in-frame clones and leaves out a portion. The data contain about 210,000 clones, approximately 75% of them seen just once; the ten biggest clones take up approximately 8.7%. The source material was PBMCs or T cells enriched from blood (not recorded which). Receptor source: a man between 35 and 55 years old who had recovered from COVID-19. Each CDR3 is given with its conserved first and last residue. The D gene is left open where the match is weak. A clone size is listed for some rows: how often the clone was seen (once, few, many), or a class if it is expanded.

cdr3_nt | cdr3_aa | clone_size | v_call | d_call | j_call
TGTGCCAGCAGCCCACAAGACAGGGTCTCAGCTTTCTTT | CASSPQDRVSAFF | - | TRBV12-3/TRBV12-4 | TRBD1 | TRBJ1-1
TGTGCCAGCAGCCCAGCCGCGGGGGGTGGGGAGCTGTTTTTT | CASSPAAGGGELFF | - | TRBV7-3 | TRBD2 | TRBJ2-2
TGTGCCAGCTCTCCTACCAACTTCCCTAGCACAGATACGCAGTATTTT | CASSPTNFPSTDTQYF | - | TRBV18 | - | TRBJ2-3
TGTGCCAGCAGGTCAAACAATGAGCAGTTCTTC | CASRSNNEQFF | - | TRBV6-6 | - | TRBJ2-1
TGTGCCAGCAGTTTATCACACCCCGGGGGGGCGCAGGAGACCCAGTACTTC | CASSLSHPGGAQETQYF | - | TRBV27 | TRBD2 | TRBJ2-5
TGTGCCAGCAGCGGAGACAGGGGGCCTAATGAAAAACTGTTTTTT | CASSGDRGPNEKLFF | - | TRBV7-6 | TRBD1 | TRBJ1-4
TGTGCCAGCAGCGTCGGGACAGGTGTTTACAATGAGCAGTTCTTC | CASSVGTGVYNEQFF | - | TRBV9 | TRBD1 | TRBJ2-1
TGTGCCAGCAGCGCCACCGGGACTAGCTCCTACAATGAGCAGTTCTTC | CASSATGTSSYNEQFF | - | TRBV9 | TRBD2 | TRBJ2-1
TGTGCCAGCAGCGCGAGCGGGACGAGCACAGATACGCAGTATTTT | CASSASGTSTDTQYF | once | TRBV9 | TRBD2 | TRBJ2-3
TGCGCCAGCAGTGAGGCGGGGGGCACAGATACGCAGTATTTT | CASSEAGGTDTQYF | - | TRBV10-1 | TRBD2 | TRBJ2-3
TGTGCCAGTCGGGACAGGAAGGAGCAGCCCCAGCATTTT | CASRDRKEQPQHF | - | TRBV6-5 | TRBD1 | TRBJ1-5
TGTGCCAGCAGCCGTGTGGTGAGCCCGCGGGGGAATTACGAGCAGTACTTC | CASSRVVSPRGNYEQYF | - | TRBV5-6 | TRBD2 | TRBJ2-7
TGTGCCAGCAAGGAGGCCTCCTATCAGACCCAGTACTTC | CASKEASYQTQYF | - | TRBV2 | - | TRBJ2-5
TGTGCCAGCAGCTACCCCCGGGACAGACTCCGGGAAAACTATGGCTACACCTTC | CASSYPRDRLRENYGYTF | - | TRBV9 | TRBD1 | TRBJ1-2
TGTGCCAGCAGCTTCCGCGGAAACGCGGGGAACACCGGGGAGCTGTTTTTT | CASSFRGNAGNTGELFF | once | TRBV7-9 | - | TRBJ2-2
TGTGCCAGCAGCTTAACTCCGGGACTAGCGGGGAATGAGCAGTTCTTC | CASSLTPGLAGNEQFF | - | TRBV7-3 | TRBD2 | TRBJ2-1
TGCAGCGTTGAAGATCACCCAGGCCTCTCTGGGGCCAACGTCCTGACTTTC | CSVEDHPGLSGANVLTF | - | TRBV29-1 | - | TRBJ2-6
TGTGCCAGTAGTATAACACACGGGAGCCGGCAAGAGACCCAGTACTTC | CASSITHGSRQETQYF | - | TRBV19 | - | TRBJ2-5
TGTGCCACCAGTGATTCAGGGGAAAGACCCAGCAATCAGCCCCAGCATTTT | CATSDSGERPSNQPQHF | - | TRBV24-1 | - | TRBJ1-5
TGTGCCAGCAGCCAAGATCAAGGCAGGGGTGGTGGCTACACCTTC | CASSQDQGRGGGYTF | - | TRBV3-1/TRBV3-2 | - | TRBJ1-2
TGTGCCAGCTCCCCGGACAGGGAGACTGAAGCTTTCTTT | CASSPDRETEAFF | - | TRBV18 | TRBD1 | TRBJ1-1
TGTGCCACCTCCGACAGGGGGCTCGACAATGAGCAGTTCTTC | CATSDRGLDNEQFF | - | TRBV24-1 | TRBD1 | TRBJ2-1